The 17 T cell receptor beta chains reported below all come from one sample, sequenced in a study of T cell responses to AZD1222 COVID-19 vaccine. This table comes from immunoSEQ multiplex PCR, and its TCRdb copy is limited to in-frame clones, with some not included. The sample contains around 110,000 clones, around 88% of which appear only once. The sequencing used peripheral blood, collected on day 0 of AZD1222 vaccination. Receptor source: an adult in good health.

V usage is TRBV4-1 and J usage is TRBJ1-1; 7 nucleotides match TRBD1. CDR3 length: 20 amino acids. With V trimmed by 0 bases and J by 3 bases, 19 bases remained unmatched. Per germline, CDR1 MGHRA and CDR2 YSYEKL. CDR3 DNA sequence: TGCGCCAGCAGCCAAGAGCGGCGACGCGGGCAGGGGGGATCGTACACTGAAGCTTTCTTT. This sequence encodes CASSQERRRGQGGSYTEAFF.

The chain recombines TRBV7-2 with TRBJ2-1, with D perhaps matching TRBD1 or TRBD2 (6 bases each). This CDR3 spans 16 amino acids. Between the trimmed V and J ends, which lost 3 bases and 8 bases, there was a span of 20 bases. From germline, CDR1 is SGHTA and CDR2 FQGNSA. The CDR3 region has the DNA TGTGCCAGCAGCTTCGTGGGGACCGGGGGCCACGATGAGCAGTTCTTC. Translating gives CASSFVGTGGHDEQFF.

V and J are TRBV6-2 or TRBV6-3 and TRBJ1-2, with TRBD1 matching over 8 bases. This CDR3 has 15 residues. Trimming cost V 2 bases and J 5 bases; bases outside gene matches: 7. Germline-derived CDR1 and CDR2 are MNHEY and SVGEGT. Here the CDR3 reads CASSYLRDRLYGYTF. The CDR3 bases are TGTGCCAGCAGTTACCTCCGGGACAGGCTATATGGCTACACCTTC.

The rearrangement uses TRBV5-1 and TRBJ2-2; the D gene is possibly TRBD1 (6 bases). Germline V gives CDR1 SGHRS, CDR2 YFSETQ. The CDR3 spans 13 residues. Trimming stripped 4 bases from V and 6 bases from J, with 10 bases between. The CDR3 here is CASSLTGPGELFF. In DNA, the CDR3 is TGCGCCAGCAGCCTCACAGGGCCCGGGGAGCTGTTTTTT.

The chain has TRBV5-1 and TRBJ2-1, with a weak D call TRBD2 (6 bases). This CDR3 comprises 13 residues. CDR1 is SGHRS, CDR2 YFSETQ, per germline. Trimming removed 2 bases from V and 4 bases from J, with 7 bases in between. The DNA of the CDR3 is TGCGCCAGCAGCTTCGGGGGTTACAATGAGCAGTTCTTC. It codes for CASSFGGYNEQFF.

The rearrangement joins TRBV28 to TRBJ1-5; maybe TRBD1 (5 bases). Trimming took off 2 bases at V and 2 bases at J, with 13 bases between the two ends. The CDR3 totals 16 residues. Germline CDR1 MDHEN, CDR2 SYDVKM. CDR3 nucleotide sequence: TGTGCCAGCAGTTTAAGTCGGGGGGGAGGCAATCAGCCCCAGCATTTT. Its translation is CASSLSRGGGNQPQHF.

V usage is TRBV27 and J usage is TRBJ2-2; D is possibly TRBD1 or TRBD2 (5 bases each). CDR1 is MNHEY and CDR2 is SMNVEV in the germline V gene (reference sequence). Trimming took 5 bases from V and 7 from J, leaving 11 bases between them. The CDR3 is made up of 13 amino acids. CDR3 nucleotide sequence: TGTGCCAGCAGTCCCCGTGGGGGCGGGGAGCTGTTTTTT. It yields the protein CASSPRGGGELFF.

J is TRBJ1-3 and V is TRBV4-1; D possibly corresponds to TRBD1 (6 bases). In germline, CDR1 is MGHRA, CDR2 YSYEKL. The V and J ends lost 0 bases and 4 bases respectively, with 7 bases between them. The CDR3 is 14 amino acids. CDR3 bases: TGCGCCAGCAGCCAAGACCAGGGGGGAAACACCATATATTTT. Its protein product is CASSQDQGGNTIYF.

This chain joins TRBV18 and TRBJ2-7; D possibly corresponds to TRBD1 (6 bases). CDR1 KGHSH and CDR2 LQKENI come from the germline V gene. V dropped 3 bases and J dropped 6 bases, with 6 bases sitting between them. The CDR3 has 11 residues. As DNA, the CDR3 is TGTGCCAGCTCACCGGGGGCCGAGCAGTACTTC. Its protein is CASSPGAEQYF.

This CDR3 reads CASSQRGGDAEKLFF. CDR3 in DNA: TGCGCCAGCAGCCAAAGGGGCGGGGACGCTGAAAAACTGTTTTTT. The chain couples TRBV4-3 to TRBJ1-4; D might be TRBD1 (5 bases). CDR3 length: 15 amino acids. Trimming left V 2 bases short and J 7 bases short, with 14 bases between. Germline V gene lookup returns CDR1 LGHNA and CDR2 YSLEER.

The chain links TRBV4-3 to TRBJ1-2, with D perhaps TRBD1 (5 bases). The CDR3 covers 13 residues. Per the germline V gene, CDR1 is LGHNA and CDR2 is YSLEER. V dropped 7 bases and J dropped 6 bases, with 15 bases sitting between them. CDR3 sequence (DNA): TGCGCCAGCAACAAAGGTCAGGGCGATGGCTACACCTTC. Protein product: CASNKGQGDGYTF.

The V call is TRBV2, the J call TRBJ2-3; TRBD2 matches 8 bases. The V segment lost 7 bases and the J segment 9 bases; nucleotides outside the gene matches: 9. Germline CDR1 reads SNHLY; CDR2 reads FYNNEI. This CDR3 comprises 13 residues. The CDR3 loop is CASTSNGLATQYF. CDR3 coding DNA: TGTGCCAGCACCAGCAATGGACTAGCCACGCAGTATTTT.

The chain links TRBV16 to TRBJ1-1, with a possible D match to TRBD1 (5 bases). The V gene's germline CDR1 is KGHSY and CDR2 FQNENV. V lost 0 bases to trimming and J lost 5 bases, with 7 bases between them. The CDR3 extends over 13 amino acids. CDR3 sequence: CASSQSGETEAFF. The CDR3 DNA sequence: TGTGCCAGCAGCCAATCGGGGGAGACTGAAGCTTTCTTT.

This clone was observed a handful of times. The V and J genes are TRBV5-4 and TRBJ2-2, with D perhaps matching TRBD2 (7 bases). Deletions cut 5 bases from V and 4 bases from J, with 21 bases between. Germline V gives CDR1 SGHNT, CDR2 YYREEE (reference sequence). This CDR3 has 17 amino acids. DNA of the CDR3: TGTGCCAGCAGTCCCACCGGGGGGCGGGTCGGCACCGGGGAGCTGTTTTTT. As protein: CASSPTGGRVGTGELFF.

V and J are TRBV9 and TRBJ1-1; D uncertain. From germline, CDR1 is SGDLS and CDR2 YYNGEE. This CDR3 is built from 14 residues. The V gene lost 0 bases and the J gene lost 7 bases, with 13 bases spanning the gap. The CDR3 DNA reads TGTGCCAGCAGCGTAGAGGCGGGATGGGGTGAAGCTTTCTTT. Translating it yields CASSVEAGWGEAFF. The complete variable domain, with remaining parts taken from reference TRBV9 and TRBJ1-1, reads DSGVTQTPKHLITATGQRVTLRCSPRSGDLSVYWYQQSLDQGLQFLIQYYNGEERAKGNILERFSAQQFPDLHSELNLSSLELGDSALYFCASSVEAGWGEAFFGQGTRLTVV.

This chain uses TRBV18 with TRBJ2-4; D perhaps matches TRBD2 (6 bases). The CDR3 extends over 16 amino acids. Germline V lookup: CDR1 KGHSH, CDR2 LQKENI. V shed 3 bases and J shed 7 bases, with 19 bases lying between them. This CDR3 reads CASSPSGTGGGNIQYF. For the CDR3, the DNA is TGTGCCAGCTCACCTTCCGGGACCGGTGGGGGGAACATTCAGTACTTC. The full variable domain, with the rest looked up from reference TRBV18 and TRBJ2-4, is NAGVMQNPRHLVRRRGQEARLRCSPMKGHSHVYWYRQLPEEGLKFMVYLQKENIIDESGMPKERFSAEFPKEGPSILRIQQVVRGDSAAYFCASSPSGTGGGNIQYFGAGTRLSVL.

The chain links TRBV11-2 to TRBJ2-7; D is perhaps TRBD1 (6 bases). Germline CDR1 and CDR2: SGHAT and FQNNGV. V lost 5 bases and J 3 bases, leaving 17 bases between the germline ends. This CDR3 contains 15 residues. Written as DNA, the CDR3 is TGTGCCAGCAGCCCCGGGTCCAGGGGTGGCTACGAGCAGTACTTC. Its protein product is CASSPGSRGGYEQYF.